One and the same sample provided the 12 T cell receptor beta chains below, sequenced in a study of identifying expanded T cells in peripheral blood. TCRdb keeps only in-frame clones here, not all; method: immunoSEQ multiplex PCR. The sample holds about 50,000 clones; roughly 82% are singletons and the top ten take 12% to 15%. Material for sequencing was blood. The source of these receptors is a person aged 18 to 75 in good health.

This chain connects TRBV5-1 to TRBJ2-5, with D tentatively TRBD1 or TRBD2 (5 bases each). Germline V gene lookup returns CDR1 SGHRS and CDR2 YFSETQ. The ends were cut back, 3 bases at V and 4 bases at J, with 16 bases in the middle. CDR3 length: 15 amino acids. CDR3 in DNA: TGCGCCAGCAGCTCCCCAGGGAGCGGTGGAGAGACCCAGTACTTC. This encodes CASSSPGSGGETQYF. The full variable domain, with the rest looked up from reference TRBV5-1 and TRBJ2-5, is KAGVTQTPRYLIKTRGQQVTLSCSPISGHRSVSWYQQTPGQGLQFLFEYFSETQRNKGNFPGRFSGRQFSNSRSEMNVSTLELGDSALYLCASSSPGSGGETQYFGPGTRLLVL.

CDR3 residues: CASRDVGGNEQFF. The CDR3 nucleotides read TGTGCCAGCCGCGATGTAGGAGGCAATGAGCAGTTCTTC. The chain joins TRBV7-9 to TRBJ2-1, with D tentatively TRBD2 (5 bases). V lost 8 bases and J 6 bases, leaving 14 bases between the germline ends. In germline, CDR1 is SEHNR, CDR2 FQNEAQ (reference sequence). CDR3 size: 13 residues.

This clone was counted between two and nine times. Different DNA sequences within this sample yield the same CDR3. DNA for the CDR3: TGTGCCAGCAGCTACACGGATACGCAGTATTTT. Encoded protein: CASSYTDTQYF. This chain joins TRBV7-2 and TRBJ2-3; D remains ambiguous. The length of the CDR3 is 11 residues. V lost 4 bases and J 6 bases, leaving 5 bases between the germline ends. From germline, CDR1 is SGHTA and CDR2 FQGNSA.

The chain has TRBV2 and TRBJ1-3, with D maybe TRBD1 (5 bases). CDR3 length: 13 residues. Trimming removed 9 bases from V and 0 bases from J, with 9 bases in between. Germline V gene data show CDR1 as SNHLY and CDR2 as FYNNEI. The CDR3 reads CASRQTSGNTIYF. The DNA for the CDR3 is TGTGCCAGTCGACAGACCTCTGGAAACACCATATATTTT.

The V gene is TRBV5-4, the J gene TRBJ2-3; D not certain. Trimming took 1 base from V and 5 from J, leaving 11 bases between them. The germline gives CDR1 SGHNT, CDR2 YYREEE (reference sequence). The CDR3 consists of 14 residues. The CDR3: CASSLRRVGDTQYF. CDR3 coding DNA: TGTGCCAGCAGCTTGCGAAGGGTAGGAGATACGCAGTATTTT.

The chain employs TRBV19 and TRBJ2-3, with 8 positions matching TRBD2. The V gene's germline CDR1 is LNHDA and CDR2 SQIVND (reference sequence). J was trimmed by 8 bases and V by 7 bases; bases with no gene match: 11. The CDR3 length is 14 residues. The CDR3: CASKSGSSSGTQYF. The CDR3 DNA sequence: TGTGCCAGTAAGAGCGGGAGCTCGTCGGGTACGCAGTATTTT. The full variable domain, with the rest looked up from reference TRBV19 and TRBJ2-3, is DGGITQSPKYLFRKEGQNVTLSCEQNLNHDAMYWYRQDPGQGLRLIYYSQIVNDFQKGDIAEGYSVSREKKESFPLTVTSAQKNPTAFYLCASKSGSSSGTQYFGPGTRLTVL.

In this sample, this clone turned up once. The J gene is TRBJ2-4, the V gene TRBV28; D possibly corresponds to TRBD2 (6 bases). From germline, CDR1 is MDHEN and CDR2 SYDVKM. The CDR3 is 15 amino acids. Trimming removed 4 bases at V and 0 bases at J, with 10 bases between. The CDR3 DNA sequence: TGTGCCAGCAGTTCCGCCGGGGGAGCCAAAAACATTCAGTACTTC. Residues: CASSSAGGAKNIQYF.

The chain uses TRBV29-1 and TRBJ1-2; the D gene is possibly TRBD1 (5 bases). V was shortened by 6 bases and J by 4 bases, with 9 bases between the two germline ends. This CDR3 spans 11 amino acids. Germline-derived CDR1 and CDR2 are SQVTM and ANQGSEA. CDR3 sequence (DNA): TGCAGCGTGGGGGAGGGCTATGGCTACACCTTC. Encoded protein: CSVGEGYGYTF.

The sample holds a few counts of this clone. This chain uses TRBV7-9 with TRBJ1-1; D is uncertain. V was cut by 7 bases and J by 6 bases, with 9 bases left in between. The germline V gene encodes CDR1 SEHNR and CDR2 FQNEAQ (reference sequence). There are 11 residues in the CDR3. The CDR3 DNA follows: TGTGCCAGCACCGAAGGAGCTGAAGCTTTCTTT. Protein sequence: CASTEGAEAFF.

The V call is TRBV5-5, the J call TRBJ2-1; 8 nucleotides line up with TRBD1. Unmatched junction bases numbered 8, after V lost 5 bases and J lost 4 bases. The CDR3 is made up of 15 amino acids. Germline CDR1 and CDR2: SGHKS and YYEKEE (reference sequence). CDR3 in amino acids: CASSNRDRIYNEQFF. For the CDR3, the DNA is TGTGCCAGCAGTAACCGGGACAGGATATACAATGAGCAGTTCTTC.

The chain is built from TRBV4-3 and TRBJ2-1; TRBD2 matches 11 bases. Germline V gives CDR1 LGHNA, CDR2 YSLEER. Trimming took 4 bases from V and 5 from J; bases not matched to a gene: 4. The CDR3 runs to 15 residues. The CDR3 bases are TGCGCCAGCAGCCGAGGGACTAGCGGAAACAATGAGCAGTTCTTC. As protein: CASSRGTSGNNEQFF.

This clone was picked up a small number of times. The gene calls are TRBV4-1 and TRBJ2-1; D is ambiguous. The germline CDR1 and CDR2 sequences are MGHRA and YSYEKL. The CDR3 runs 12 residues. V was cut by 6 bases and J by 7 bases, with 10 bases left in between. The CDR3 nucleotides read TGCGCCAGCAGGGCAGAGAATAATGAGCAGTTCTTC. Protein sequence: CASRAENNEQFF.